This T cell receptor (beta chain) was observed in a study of T cells after yellow fever vaccination. Synthesis of TCR cDNA relied on 5'RACE template switching, which attached a universal primer site and UMIs. TCRdb passed the 5' RACE reads through MiXCR, listing each CDR3 protein once. The data hold 130,000 or so distinct CDR3 sequences, with around 15% observed a single time. The length of the CDR3 is 13 residues. Trimming stripped 4 bases from V and 1 base from J, with 7 bases between. Germline CDR1 MNHEY, CDR2 SMNVEV (reference sequence). Whole-study results and caveats: The secondary response was weaker but peaked faster, day 5 versus 15. The bulk population could contribute abundant contaminating clonotypes to FACS-sorted repertoires.

Remarks on this clonotype: The antigen is unknown.

The sample here was CD8+ T cells sorted from PBMCs, taken 5 days after the yellow fever booster vaccination. The J gene is TRBJ1-1, the V gene TRBV27; D is unresolved. The TCR was taken from a man in his late teens or twenties who received the YFV17D yellow fever vaccine. CDR3 nucleotide sequence: TGTGCCAGCAGTTGGATCGGGAACACTGAAGCTTTCTTT. This sequence encodes CASSWIGNTEAFF.